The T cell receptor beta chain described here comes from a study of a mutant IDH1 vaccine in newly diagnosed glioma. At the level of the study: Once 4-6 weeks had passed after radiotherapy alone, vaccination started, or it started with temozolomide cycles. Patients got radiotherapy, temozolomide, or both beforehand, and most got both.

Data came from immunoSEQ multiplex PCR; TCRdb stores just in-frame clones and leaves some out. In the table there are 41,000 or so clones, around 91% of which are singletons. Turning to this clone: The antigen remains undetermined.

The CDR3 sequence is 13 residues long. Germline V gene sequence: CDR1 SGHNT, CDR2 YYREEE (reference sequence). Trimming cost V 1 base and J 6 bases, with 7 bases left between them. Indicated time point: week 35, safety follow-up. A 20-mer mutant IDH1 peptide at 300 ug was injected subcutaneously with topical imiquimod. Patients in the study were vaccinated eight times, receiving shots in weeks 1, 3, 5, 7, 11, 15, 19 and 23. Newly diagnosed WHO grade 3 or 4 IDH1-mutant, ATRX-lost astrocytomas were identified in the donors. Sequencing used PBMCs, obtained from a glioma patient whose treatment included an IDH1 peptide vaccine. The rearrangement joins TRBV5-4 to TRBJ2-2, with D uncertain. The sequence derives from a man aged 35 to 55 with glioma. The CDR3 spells CASSLYRAGELFF. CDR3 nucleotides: TGTGCCAGCAGCTTGTATAGGGCCGGGGAGCTGTTTTTT. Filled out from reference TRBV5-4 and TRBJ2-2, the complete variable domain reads ETGVTQSPTHLIKTRGQQVTLRCSSQSGHNTVSWYQQALGQGPQFIFQYYREEENGRGNFPPRFSGLQFPNYSSELNVNALELDDSALYLCASSLYRAGELFFGEGSRLTVL.